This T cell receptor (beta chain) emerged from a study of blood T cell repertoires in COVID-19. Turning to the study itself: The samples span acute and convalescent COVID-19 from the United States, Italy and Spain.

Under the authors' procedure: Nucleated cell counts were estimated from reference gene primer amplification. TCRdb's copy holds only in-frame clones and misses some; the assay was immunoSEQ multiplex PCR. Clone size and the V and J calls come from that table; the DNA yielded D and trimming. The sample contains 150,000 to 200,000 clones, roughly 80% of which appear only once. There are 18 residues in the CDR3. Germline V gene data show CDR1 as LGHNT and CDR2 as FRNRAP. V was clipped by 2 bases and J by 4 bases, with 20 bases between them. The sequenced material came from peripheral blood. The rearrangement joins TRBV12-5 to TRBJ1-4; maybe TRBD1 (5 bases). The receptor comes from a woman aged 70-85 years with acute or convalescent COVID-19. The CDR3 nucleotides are TGTGCTAGTGGTTTGCCGAACGGGGGGACGGACCTTAATGAAAAACTGTTTTTT. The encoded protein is CASGLPNGGTDLNEKLFF.